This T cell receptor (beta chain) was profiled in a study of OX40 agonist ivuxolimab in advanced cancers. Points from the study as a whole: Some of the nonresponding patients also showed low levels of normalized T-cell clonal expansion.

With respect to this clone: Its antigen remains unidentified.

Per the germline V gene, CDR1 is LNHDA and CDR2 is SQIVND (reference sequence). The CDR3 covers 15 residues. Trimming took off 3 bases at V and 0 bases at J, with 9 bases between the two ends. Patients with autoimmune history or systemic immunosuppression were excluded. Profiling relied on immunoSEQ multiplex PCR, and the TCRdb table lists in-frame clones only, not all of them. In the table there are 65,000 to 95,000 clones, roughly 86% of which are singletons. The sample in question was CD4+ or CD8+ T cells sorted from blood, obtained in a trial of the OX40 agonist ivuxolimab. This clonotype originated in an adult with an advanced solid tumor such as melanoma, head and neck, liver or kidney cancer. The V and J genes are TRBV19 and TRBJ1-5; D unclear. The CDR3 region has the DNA TGTGCCAGTAGTATTGGCCCTTATAGCAATCAGCCCCAGCATTTT. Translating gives CASSIGPYSNQPQHF.